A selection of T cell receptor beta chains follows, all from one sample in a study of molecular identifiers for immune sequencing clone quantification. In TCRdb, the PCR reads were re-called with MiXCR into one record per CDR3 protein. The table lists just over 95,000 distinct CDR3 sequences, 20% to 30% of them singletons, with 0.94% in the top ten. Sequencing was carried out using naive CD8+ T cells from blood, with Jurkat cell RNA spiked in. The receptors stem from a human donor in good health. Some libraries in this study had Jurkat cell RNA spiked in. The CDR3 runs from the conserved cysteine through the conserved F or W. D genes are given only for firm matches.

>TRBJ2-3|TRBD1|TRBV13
CASSSGQARTDTQYF
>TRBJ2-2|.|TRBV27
CASSFGAGQNTGELFF
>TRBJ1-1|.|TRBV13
CASSLVGQSNTEAFF
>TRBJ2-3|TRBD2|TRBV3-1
CASSQVTSGGASTDTQYF
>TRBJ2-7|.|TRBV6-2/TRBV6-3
CASSEGRTYEQYF
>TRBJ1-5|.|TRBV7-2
CASSPQILQYSNQPQHF
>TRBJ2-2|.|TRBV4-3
CASSQDRAGGVGELFF
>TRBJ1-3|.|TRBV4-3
CASSQDRRQLENTIYF
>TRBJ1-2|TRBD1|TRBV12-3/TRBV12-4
CASRTGYYGYTF
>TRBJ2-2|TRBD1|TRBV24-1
CATSDSGTGMTGELFF
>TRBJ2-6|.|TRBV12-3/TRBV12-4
CASSLFTGSSGANVLTF
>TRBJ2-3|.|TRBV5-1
CASSLYQRADTQYF
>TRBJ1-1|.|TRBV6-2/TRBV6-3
CASSYLLNTEAFF
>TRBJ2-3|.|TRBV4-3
CASSQTSASRHTDTQYF
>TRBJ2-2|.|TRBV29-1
CSVEDSQGNDNGGLFF
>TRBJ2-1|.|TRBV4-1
CASSQDAAPVQFF
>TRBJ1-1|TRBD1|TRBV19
CASRTGWTGGDLNTEAFF
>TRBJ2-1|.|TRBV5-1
CASSWLAGGTYNEQFF
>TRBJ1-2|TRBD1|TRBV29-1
CSTPGQGGGYTF
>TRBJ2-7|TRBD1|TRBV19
CASSIGTGHYEQYF
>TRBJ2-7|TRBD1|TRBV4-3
CASSILHGTGTSYEQYF
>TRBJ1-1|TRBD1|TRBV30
CAWTLRGRGYTEAFF
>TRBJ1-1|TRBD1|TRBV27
CASSAHRGAEAFF
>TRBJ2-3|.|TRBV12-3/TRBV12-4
CASLPDYLTDTQYF
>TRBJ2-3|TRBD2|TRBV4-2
CASSQGLGRALTDTQYF
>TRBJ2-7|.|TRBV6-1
CASIMGYEQYF
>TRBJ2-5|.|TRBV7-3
CASSLPEQETQYF
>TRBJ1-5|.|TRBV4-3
CARRPDPTQPQHF
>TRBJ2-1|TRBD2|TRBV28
CASSFRGGLAGRQFF
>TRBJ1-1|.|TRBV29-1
CSGLGGGGTEAFF
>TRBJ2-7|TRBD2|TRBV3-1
CASSLMKREWHEQYF
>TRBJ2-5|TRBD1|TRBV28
CASSERTGGAETQYF
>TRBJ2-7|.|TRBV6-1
CASSGGSTYEQYF
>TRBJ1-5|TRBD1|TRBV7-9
CASSSTGTGEGQPQHF
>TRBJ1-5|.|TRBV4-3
CASSQDWVQNNQPQHF
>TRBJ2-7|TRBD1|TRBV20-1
CSANGQGEQTAYEQYF
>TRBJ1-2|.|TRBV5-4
CASSFGRSYYGYTF
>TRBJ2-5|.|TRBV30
CAWSPGSGQETQYF
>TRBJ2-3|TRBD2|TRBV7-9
CASSLDVGTSGRRTDTQYF
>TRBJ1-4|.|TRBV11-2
CARRLYSRTANGKLFF
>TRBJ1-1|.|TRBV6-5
CASSYSRENTEAFF
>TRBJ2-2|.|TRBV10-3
CAISGPYTGELVF